A selection of T cell receptor beta chains follows, all from one sample in a study of T cell responses to AZD1222 COVID-19 vaccine. Assay used: immunoSEQ multiplex PCR; TCRdb lists only in-frame clones, some missing. The specimen's table records under 150,000 clones. The sequencing sample was made of peripheral blood. These TCRs come from an adult in good health. Each CDR3 is given with its conserved first and last residue. D genes are given only for firm matches.

v_call,j_call,d_call,cdr3_nt,cdr3_aa
TRBV24-1,TRBJ2-2,-,TGTGCCACCAGTGACTCGGACCACCCGAACACCGGGGAGCTGTTTTTT,CATSDSDHPNTGELFF
TRBV6-5,TRBJ1-2,TRBD1,TGTGCCAGCTCAAGACAGGGATCCTCCTATGGCTACACCTTC,CASSRQGSSYGYTF
TRBV2,TRBJ1-1,-,TGTGCCACCGGGAAATTGAACACTGAAGCTTTCTTT,CATGKLNTEAFF
TRBV4-1,TRBJ2-3,TRBD2,TGCGCCAGCAGCCATCCCGGACTAGCGGGGGGGCCTGACACAGATACGCAGTATTTT,CASSHPGLAGGPDTDTQYF
TRBV11-2,TRBJ1-1,-,TGTGCCAGCAGCTTAAGGCGGGGAATGAACACTGAAGCTTTCTTT,CASSLRRGMNTEAFF
TRBV4-1,TRBJ2-3,TRBD1,TGCGCCAGCAGCCAACCCCGGGACAGCCAGAGCACAGATACGCAGTATTTT,CASSQPRDSQSTDTQYF
TRBV19,TRBJ1-3,-,TGTGCCAGTAGTATGAAGGGGACGGCTTCTGGAAACACCATATATTTT,CASSMKGTASGNTIYF
TRBV11-3,TRBJ1-4,TRBD1,TGTGCCAGCAGCTCAGTACAGGGGGAAAAACTGTTTTTT,CASSSVQGEKLFF
TRBV11-2,TRBJ2-4,TRBD2,TGTGCCAGCAGTCCGGGTGTGGGGGGGAACATTCAGTACTTC,CASSPGVGGNIQYF
TRBV19,TRBJ1-5,TRBD1,TGTGCCAGTAGCCAGGGACAGTCGGGAACTCAGCCCCAGCATTTT,CASSQGQSGTQPQHF
TRBV6-5,TRBJ2-7,-,TGTGCCAGCACCCGGGACGCGGTCGAGGCCTACGAGCAGTACTTC,CASTRDAVEAYEQYF
TRBV6-5,TRBJ1-6,TRBD1,TGTGCCAGCAAAGACAGGGCGGATAATTCACCCCTCCACTTT,CASKDRADNSPLHF
TRBV5-1,TRBJ1-4,-,TGCGCCAGCAGCTTGGCGGGCGGCTTAACGGAAAAACTGTTTTTT,CASSLAGGLTEKLFF
TRBV5-1,TRBJ1-2,-,TGCGCCAGCAGCCCCAATTGGGCCGCTAACTATGGCTACACCTTC,CASSPNWAANYGYTF
TRBV7-9,TRBJ1-6,TRBD1,TGTGCCAGCAGCCACGACAGGGCAGATTCACCCCTCCACTTT,CASSHDRADSPLHF
TRBV12-3/TRBV12-4,TRBJ2-5,TRBD1,TGTGCCAGCAGCCAGGACAGGCGAGAGACCCAGTACTTC,CASSQDRRETQYF
TRBV19,TRBJ1-2,-,TGTGCCAGTAGTAGGGGCGCCTATGGCTACACCTTC,CASSRGAYGYTF
TRBV5-1,TRBJ2-1,-,TGCGCCAGCAGCTTGGGGCCGGGGAGCTCCTACAATGAGCAGTTCTTC,CASSLGPGSSYNEQFF
TRBV18,TRBJ2-5,-,TGTGCCAGCGGAGGGACAGTCCAAGAGACCCAGTACTTC,CASGGTVQETQYF
TRBV2,TRBJ1-2,-,TGTGCCAGCATGAAGGGCAGGTCGAAAGGTTACTATGGCTACACCTTC,CASMKGRSKGYYGYTF
TRBV14,TRBJ2-1,-,TGTGCCAGCAGCCAAGATGGGATACTATCCTACAATGAGCAGTTCTTC,CASSQDGILSYNEQFF
TRBV3-1/TRBV3-2,TRBJ1-6,TRBD1,TGTGCCAGCAGCCAAGGGACAGGGAACGTCCCACCCCTCCACTTT,CASSQGTGNVPPLHF
TRBV7-2,TRBJ1-5,-,TGTGCCAGCAGCTTAGCGGGAGGGGGAACCAATCAGCCCCAGCATTTT,CASSLAGGGTNQPQHF
TRBV30,TRBJ1-1,TRBD1,TGTGCCTGGAGTGGAGGGGGCATGAACACTGAAGCTTTCTTT,CAWSGGGMNTEAFF
TRBV27,TRBJ1-2,-,TGTGCCAGCAGGCGGATGGGGCGAGACTATGGCTACACCTTC,CASRRMGRDYGYTF
TRBV18,TRBJ1-1,-,TGTGCCAGCTCACCACTCGGGACAACTAACACTGAAGCTTTCTTT,CASSPLGTTNTEAFF
TRBV30,TRBJ1-1,TRBD1,TGTGCCTGGAGGGTTAACAGGGGTGGCACTGAAGCTTTCTTT,CAWRVNRGGTEAFF
TRBV7-2,TRBJ2-3,TRBD2,TGTGCCAGCAGCCAAACTGCGGGGGGGAAGGCAGATACGCAGTATTTT,CASSQTAGGKADTQYF
TRBV3-1/TRBV3-2,TRBJ1-6,TRBD1,TGTGCCAGCAGCCCGGACAGGGGGAATTCACCCCTCCACTTT,CASSPDRGNSPLHF
TRBV11-2,TRBJ2-7,-,TGTGCCAGCAGCTTAGACCGGGCCCTCGAGCAGTACTTC,CASSLDRALEQYF
TRBV7-3,TRBJ2-3,-,TGTGCCAGCAGCTTAACGGGTCTCTACACAGATACGCAGTATTTT,CASSLTGLYTDTQYF
TRBV6-5,TRBJ1-1,TRBD1,TGTGCCAGTTCGACAGCAAACAGGGGGAACACTGAAGCTTTCTTT,CASSTANRGNTEAFF
TRBV6-1,TRBJ1-5,-,TGTGCCAGCAGTGAATTTGATGGGAGCAATCAGCCCCAGCATTTT,CASSEFDGSNQPQHF
TRBV13,TRBJ2-5,TRBD1,TGTGCCAGCAGCTTAGAGAACAGGGGTAGAGAGACCCAGTACTTC,CASSLENRGRETQYF
TRBV4-1,TRBJ1-2,TRBD1,TGCGCCAGCAGCCAAGACACAGGGGTACGGTACTCTGGCTACACCTTC,CASSQDTGVRYSGYTF
TRBV9,TRBJ1-6,TRBD1,TGTGCCAGCAGCGTGGACAGGGGGTATAATTCACCCCTCCACTTT,CASSVDRGYNSPLHF
TRBV6-5,TRBJ1-2,TRBD1,TGTGCCAGCACCCTAACAGGGGACGGTGGCTACACCTTC,CASTLTGDGGYTF
TRBV30,TRBJ1-1,-,TGTGCCTGGAGCCTACCCGGGACTTCGACCACTGAAGCTTTCTTT,CAWSLPGTSTTEAFF
TRBV3-1/TRBV3-2,TRBJ1-4,-,TGTGCCAGCAGCCAAGACCTGACTAATGAAAAACTGTTTTTT,CASSQDLTNEKLFF
TRBV19,TRBJ1-1,-,TGTGCCAGTAGTGTGACAAAGAACACTGAAGCTTTCTTT,CASSVTKNTEAFF
TRBV18,TRBJ2-7,TRBD1,TGTGCCAGCTCACCATTGACAGGGAACAACGAGCAGTACTTC,CASSPLTGNNEQYF
TRBV6-5,TRBJ2-7,TRBD1,TGTGCCAGCAGTCCGGGACAGGGTCTCTACGAGCAGTACTTC,CASSPGQGLYEQYF
TRBV12-3/TRBV12-4,TRBJ1-5,-,TGTGCCAGCAGTTTAGGCGGGTATCCACATTTT,CASSLGGYPHF
TRBV19,TRBJ1-1,-,TGTGCCAGTACCAAGGGCCCGAACACTGAAGCTTTCTTT,CASTKGPNTEAFF
TRBV5-8,TRBJ1-4,-,TGTGCCAGCACCCAGGGGAGGTCGGGTGAAAAACTGTTTTTT,CASTQGRSGEKLFF
TRBV27,TRBJ2-2,-,TGTGCCAGCAGTTTGGGGGTGGGGGAGCTGTTTTTT,CASSLGVGELFF
TRBV15,TRBJ1-1,-,TGTGCCACCAGCCAGACGGTTGGGATAAACACTGAAGCTTTCTTT,CATSQTVGINTEAFF
TRBV4-3,TRBJ1-2,TRBD1,TGCGCCAGCAGCCCCCGGACAGGAAACTATGGCTACACCTTC,CASSPRTGNYGYTF
TRBV7-3,TRBJ2-3,TRBD1,TGTGCCAGCAGCTTAATAGCTGTCGGGACAGGAAACACAGATACGCAGTATTTT,CASSLIAVGTGNTDTQYF
TRBV20-1,TRBJ2-3,-,TGCAGTGCTGGAAACAGAGGTACGCAGTATTTT,CSAGNRGTQYF